This TCR beta chain was recovered during a study of blood T cell repertoires in COVID-19. On the study more broadly: Sites in the United States, Italy and Spain provided acute and convalescent COVID-19 samples.

Seattle researchers signed up patients amid active infection and tracked them longitudinally. CDR1 and CDR2 (germline): LGHDT, YNNKEL (reference sequence). The CDR3 loop spans 16 amino acids. With 2 bases removed from V and 0 bases from J, the gap between germline ends came to 8 bases. The assay was immunoSEQ multiplex PCR, and TCRdb's table has in-frame clones only and misses some. The sample lists 60,000 or so clones, approximately 88% occurring once. The specimen sequenced was peripheral blood. The receptor comes from a man aged 25 to 40 with COVID-19, enrolled during active disease. The chain is built from TRBV3-1 (or the pseudogene TRBV3-2) and TRBJ2-6; D gene ambiguous. The chain's CDR3 is CASSQRPGSGANVLTF. The CDR3 coding sequence is TGTGCCAGCAGCCAACGACCGGGCTCTGGGGCCAACGTCCTGACTTTC.